The 2 T cell receptor beta chains presented below share a single source sample, sequenced in a study of regulatory T cells in long-lasting Graves disease. The time point: newly diagnosed GD, antithyroid drugs for less than 3 months. PBMCs were the source of the RNA used for TCR sequencing. With iRepertoire HTBI primers and Arm-PCR of CDR3 regions, TCR beta libraries were built. From the multiplex PCR reads, TCRdb called clonotypes with MiXCR, one entry per CDR3 protein. The sample holds about 440,000 distinct CDR3 sequences, 15% seen once. Separately, the same data were catalogued under a study of T cells in Graves' hyperthyroidism and ophthalmopathy.

The specimen was peripheral blood mononuclear cells (PBMCs), collected at new diagnosis, from a patient treated with antithyroid drugs. The source is a woman in her twenties or thirties with Graves disease.

The chain uses TRBV12-3 or TRBV12-4 and TRBJ1-5; D call uncertain. Trimming pared 3 bases from V and 1 base from J, leaving 7 bases between. This CDR3 spans 14 amino acids. The CDR3 spells CASSFMRSNQPQHF. The CDR3 DNA reads as TGTGCCAGCAGTTTTATGAGGAGCAATCAGCCCCAGCATTTT.

This clonotype was seen at least ten times. This chain joins TRBV3-1 and TRBJ2-1, with TRBD2 matching 12 bases. The CDR3 length is 15 residues. Germline V gene lookup returns CDR1 LGHDT and CDR2 YNNKEL (reference sequence). The V segment lost 5 bases and the J segment 6 bases; nucleotides outside the gene matches: 5. CDR3 loop: CASSSGLAGINEQFF. The DNA of the CDR3 is TGTGCCAGCAGCTCCGGACTAGCGGGAATCAATGAGCAGTTCTTC.